The 12 T cell receptor beta chains reported below all come from one sample, sequenced in a study of CD8 T cells in Susac syndrome. With random hexamers, about 0.45 to 1 ug RNA was reverse transcribed. One entry per CDR3 protein results from TCRdb running MiXCR on the immunoSEQ multiplex PCR reads. The sample consists of some 300,000 distinct CDR3 sequences, over 75% of them appearing once. Sequencing was done on a sample of CD8+ T cells from PBMCs. The origin of the receptors is a human donor with multiple sclerosis.

The chain has TRBV27 and TRBJ2-3, with 13 bases matching TRBD2. This CDR3 is 17 amino acids long. Germline CDR1 and CDR2: MNHEY and SMNVEV (reference sequence). The ends lost 3 bases at V and 4 bases at J; junction bases unmatched: 7. CDR3 residues: CASSLGLAGTGSDTQYF. In DNA form, the CDR3 reads TGTGCCAGCAGTTTGGGACTAGCGGGGACCGGGTCAGATACGCAGTATTTT.

This rearrangement joins TRBV23-1 to TRBJ2-7; maybe TRBD2 (6 bases). TRBV23-1 is labeled an ORF, and its function is uncertain. V shed 2 bases and J shed 2 bases, with 19 bases lying between them. The CDR3 contains 17 residues. CDR3 sequence reads: CASSQRVGGVRAYEQYF. CDR3 nucleotides: TGCGCCAGCAGTCAAAGGGTTGGCGGGGTCCGCGCCTACGAGCAGTACTTC.

V usage is TRBV9 and J usage is TRBJ2-1, with TRBD2 matching 8 bases. CDR3 length: 13 amino acids. With 5 bases clipped from V and 7 bases from J, the junction kept 5 bases outside the gene matches. Germline lookup yields CDR1 SGDLS and CDR2 YYNGEE. CDR3: CASRAGGGNEQFF. The CDR3 DNA is TGTGCCAGCAGGGCGGGAGGAGGGAATGAGCAGTTCTTC.

This chain links TRBV10-3 with TRBJ2-3; D remains unclear. Per germline, CDR1 ENHRY and CDR2 SYGVKD. Deletions cut 4 bases from V and 7 bases from J, with 9 bases between. The CDR3 covers 12 residues. This CDR3 is CAISGLNNTQYF. DNA for the CDR3: TGTGCCATCAGTGGCCTCAACAATACGCAGTATTTT.

The chain uses TRBV20-1 and TRBJ2-1; 8 bases are shared with TRBD2. The CDR3 sequence is 17 residues long. Germline CDR1 is DFQATT and CDR2 is SNEGSKA (reference sequence). V was pared by 1 base and J by 2 bases, with 10 bases of the junction left unmatched. In DNA, the CDR3 is TGCAGTGCTAGAGCCTCTCTAGCGGGCCCCACCTACAATGAGCAGTTCTTC. Its protein product is CSARASLAGPTYNEQFF.

This clonotype is a singleton in its sample. The chain recombines TRBV4-3 with TRBJ1-6; D call uncertain. V lost 0 bases and J lost 7, with 19 bases in between. Germline V gene lookup returns CDR1 LGHNA and CDR2 YSLEER. The CDR3 loop spans 18 amino acids. CDR3 region: CASSQDLLPLNWNSPLHF. CDR3 DNA sequence: TGCGCCAGCAGCCAAGATTTGTTACCCCTCAATTGGAATTCACCCCTCCACTTT.

The V call is TRBV20-1, the J call TRBJ2-2, with D perhaps matching TRBD1 or TRBD2 (5 bases each). Germline V lookup: CDR1 DFQATT, CDR2 SNEGSKA (reference sequence). The CDR3 covers 13 residues. V was trimmed by 5 bases and J by 7 bases, leaving 14 bases between them. The chain's CDR3 is CSASGTRVGELFF. The CDR3 DNA is TGCAGTGCTTCCGGGACCCGGGTCGGGGAGCTGTTTTTT.

This chain links TRBV29-1 with TRBJ2-7, with 9 nucleotides matching TRBD2. The germline CDR1 and CDR2 sequences are SQVTM and ANQGSEA. This CDR3 spans 14 amino acids. Trimming at V came to 5 bases and at J to 2 bases, leaving 7 bases not matched to a gene. The DNA of the CDR3 is TGCAGCGTTAGCGGGGGGCCGCAGACCTACGAGCAGTACTTC. Its translation is CSVSGGPQTYEQYF.

The chain recombines TRBV28 with TRBJ1-2; D is undetermined. Germline CDR1 reads MDHEN; CDR2 reads SYDVKM. The V gene lost 8 bases and the J gene lost 3 bases, with 13 bases spanning the gap. The CDR3 runs to 13 residues. CDR3 region: CASLISLDYGYTF. The CDR3 DNA reads as TGTGCCAGCCTTATTTCTCTCGACTATGGCTACACCTTC.

J is TRBJ1-2 and V is TRBV6-2 or TRBV6-3, with D possibly matching TRBD1 (6 bases). There are 11 residues in the CDR3. CDR1 is MNHEY, CDR2 SVGEGT, per germline. Between the trimmed V and J ends, which lost 4 bases and 7 bases, there was a span of 7 bases. CDR3 nucleotides: TGTGCCAGCAGTTCACAGGGTGGCTACACCTTC. Translating it yields CASSSQGGYTF.

The CDR3 DNA reads TGTGCCAGCAGTCCTGGACACTCCTACAATGAGCAGTTCTTC. Translating gives CASSPGHSYNEQFF. The rearrangement uses TRBV28 and TRBJ2-1; the D gene is possibly TRBD1 (5 bases). The V gene's germline CDR1 is MDHEN and CDR2 SYDVKM. The CDR3 runs to 14 residues. The germline V and J ends were trimmed by 5 bases and 0 bases, with 8 bases remaining between them.

This clonotype has a handful of counts. This sequence joins TRBV29-1 and TRBJ2-7, with a weak D call TRBD1 (6 bases). Germline V gene lookup returns CDR1 SQVTM and CDR2 ANQGSEA. V lost 6 bases, J lost 2 bases, and 11 bases lay in between. This CDR3 spans 12 amino acids. The CDR3 DNA is TGCAGCGTCGTGACAGGTCCCTACGAGCAGTACTTC. Translation gives CSVVTGPYEQYF.